The T cell receptor beta chain described here comes from a study of STAT5B mutations in CD4+ large granular lymphocyte leukemia. This clone came up a few times. Profiling relied on immunoSEQ multiplex PCR, and the TCRdb table lists in-frame clones only, not all of them. The repertoire consists of around 30,000 clones, with under 80% occurring once and the leading ten covering approximately 2.4%. The CDR3 sequence is 13 residues long. The germline CDR1 and CDR2 sequences are SGHDT and YYEEEE. Trimming shortened V by 0 bases and J by 7 bases, and 8 bases separated the two germline ends. The chain couples TRBV5-6 to TRBJ1-5; D is possibly TRBD1 (6 bases). Material: CD4+ T cells from blood buffy coats. The source is a human donor in good health. As DNA, the CDR3 is TGTGCCAGCAGCTTGGCTCAGGGGCAGCCCCAGCATTTT. Encoded protein: CASSLAQGQPQHF.